A selection of T cell receptor beta chains follows, all from one sample in a study of blood T cell repertoires in COVID-19. Libraries were prepared by immunoSEQ multiplex PCR; TCRdb keeps only in-frame clonotypes and omits some of them. The data hold 65,000 to 95,000 clones, with around nine tenths observed a single time. The sequencing sample was made of peripheral blood. These receptor sequences come from a man younger than 45 with acute or convalescent COVID-19. The CDR3 runs from the conserved cysteine through the conserved F or W. The D gene is left open where the match is weak. Some rows have no size entry. The others give once, few or many, or a class for an expanded clone.

d_gene	abundance	v_gene	j_gene	CDR3aa	CDR3nt
-	once	TRBV21-1	TRBJ2-2	CASSIGATPGELFF	TGTGCCAGCAGCATTGGAGCAACACCCGGGGAGCTGTTTTTT
TRBD1	-	TRBV28	TRBJ2-3	CASSLGDSLTDTQYF	TGTGCCAGCAGTTTAGGGGACAGCCTGACAGATACGCAGTATTTT
-	-	TRBV7-9	TRBJ2-5	CASSSVAGGMETQYF	TGTGCCAGCAGCTCCGTGGCAGGAGGAATGGAGACCCAGTACTTC
-	-	TRBV28	TRBJ2-2	CASQSGSMAGELFF	TGTGCCAGCCAGTCAGGGTCGATGGCCGGGGAGCTGTTTTTT
TRBD1	-	TRBV9	TRBJ2-3	CASSEGAPSARGTQYF	TGTGCCAGCAGCGAGGGGGCGCCCTCGGCGAGAGGTACGCAGTATTTT
TRBD2	-	TRBV5-1	TRBJ2-7	CASKNLAGGEQYF	TGCGCCAGCAAAAACCTAGCGGGAGGCGAGCAGTACTTC
TRBD1	-	TRBV6-4	TRBJ1-5	CASSDSGGSQPQHF	TGTGCCAGCAGTGACTCAGGGGGCTCTCAGCCCCAGCATTTT
-	-	TRBV11-2	TRBJ1-1	CASSLVLRGNTEAFF	TGTGCCAGCAGCTTAGTTCTCAGGGGGAACACTGAAGCTTTCTTT
-	-	TRBV11-3	TRBJ1-5	CASSSRSRPQHF	TGTGCCAGCAGCTCGAGGAGCCGGCCCCAGCATTTT
TRBD1	-	TRBV6-2/TRBV6-3	TRBJ2-7	CASSSAGGGSYEQYF	TGTGCCAGCAGTTCAGCAGGGGGCGGTTCCTACGAGCAGTACTTC
TRBD2	once	TRBV9	TRBJ2-1	CASSVVSSGSLNEQFF	TGTGCCAGCAGCGTAGTAAGTAGCGGGAGTTTAAATGAGCAGTTCTTC
-	few	TRBV28	TRBJ1-5	CASSFRSSNQPQHF	TGTGCCAGCAGTTTTAGGAGCAGCAATCAGCCCCAGCATTTT
TRBD2	-	TRBV7-3	TRBJ2-7	CASSLNGGSEQYF	TGTGCCAGCAGCTTAAACGGCGGGAGCGAGCAGTACTTC
TRBD2	-	TRBV10-3	TRBJ2-1	CAISEGLAGANEQFF	TGTGCCATCAGTGAGGGACTAGCGGGAGCCAATGAGCAGTTCTTC
TRBD1	-	TRBV27	TRBJ1-4	CASRKGTGRYEKLFF	TGTGCCAGCCGAAAAGGGACAGGGAGGTATGAAAAACTGTTTTTT